This T cell receptor (beta chain) was profiled in a study of blood T cell repertoires in COVID-19. Across the study: Acute and convalescent COVID-19 specimens originated in the United States, Italy and Spain.

The CDR3 sequence is 11 residues long. The ends were cut back, 7 bases at V and 1 base at J, with 4 bases in the middle. Germline lookup yields CDR1 DFQATT and CDR2 SNEGSKA (reference sequence). Assay used: immunoSEQ multiplex PCR; TCRdb lists only in-frame clones, some missing. The sample holds around 200,000 clones, about 91% seen once. Individuals aged 18 to 89 years were recruited from approximately 22 US areas. Participant-given clinical history determined each cohort assignment. This receptor was taken from a man aged 18 to 30 with acute COVID-19. The chain combines TRBV20-1 with TRBJ2-2; D gene uncertain. The sequencing sample was made of PBMCs or T cells enriched from blood (not recorded which). The CDR3 coding sequence is TGCAGTGTAAAGAACACCGGGGAGCTGTTTTTT. This translates into CSVKNTGELFF.